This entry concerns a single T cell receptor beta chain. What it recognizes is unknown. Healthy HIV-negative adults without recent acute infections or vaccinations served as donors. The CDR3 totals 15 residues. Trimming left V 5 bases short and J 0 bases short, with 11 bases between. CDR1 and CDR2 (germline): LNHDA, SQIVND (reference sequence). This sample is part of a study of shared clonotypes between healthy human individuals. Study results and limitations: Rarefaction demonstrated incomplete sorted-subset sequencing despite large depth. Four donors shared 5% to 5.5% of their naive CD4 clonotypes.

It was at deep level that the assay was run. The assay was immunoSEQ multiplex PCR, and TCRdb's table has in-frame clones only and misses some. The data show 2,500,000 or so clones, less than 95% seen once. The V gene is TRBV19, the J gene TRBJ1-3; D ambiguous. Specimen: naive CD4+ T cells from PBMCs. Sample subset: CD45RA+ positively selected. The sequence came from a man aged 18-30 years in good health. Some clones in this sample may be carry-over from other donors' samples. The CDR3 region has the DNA TGTGCCAGTAGTCCTTTACATGCCTCTGGAAACACCATATATTTT. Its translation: CASSPLHASGNTIYF.